Included here is one TCR beta chain sequence, with context. As yet, its antigen is unknown. One entry per CDR3 protein, called by TCRdb with MiXCR from the RT-PCR reads. The sample contains 2,000 to 2,500 distinct CDR3 sequences, 70% to 85% of which appear only once. The data originate from a study of yellow fever vaccine responses in identical twins. The study, taken as a whole, reports: Reportedly, the T cell response mounted by twins to vaccine seemed partly convergent, partly personalized.

CDR3 length: 12 residues. Germline assignment: CDR1 SGHRS and CDR2 YFSETQ. V was trimmed by 1 base and J by 4 bases, leaving 5 bases between them. The sequenced sample was T cells from blood (PBMCs), unsorted or a sorted subset (not recorded which), obtained before or after yellow fever vaccination (not recorded which). The chain joins TRBV5-1 to TRBJ2-5; no clear D gene. This sequence was found in a young woman who received the yellow fever vaccine. The CDR3 nucleotides read TGCGCCAGCAGCTTGTGGGGAGAGACCCAGTACTTC. Translating gives CASSLWGETQYF.